These 24 T cell receptor beta chains came from one sample sequenced in a study of T cell repertoires in cytomegalovirus infection. MiXCR, run by TCRdb on the reads, gives a single entry per CDR3 protein. In the table there are about 230,000 distinct CDR3 sequences, about 23% of which are singletons. The sample was CD8+ T cells from PBMCs. These receptor sequences come from a human donor in good health (CMV status not recorded). Some clones in this sample may be carry-over from other donors' samples.

Worth noting for this clonotype: A much larger clone lies a single base off, so this may be a read error. The chain carries TRBV7-6 and TRBJ2-5; D perhaps matches TRBD2 (5 bases). The CDR3 extends over 14 amino acids. Deletions cut 4 bases from V and 2 bases from J, with 11 bases between. Germline CDR1 SGHVS, CDR2 FNYEAQ. CDR3 DNA sequence: TGTGCCAGCAGCTCACTCGAGCGGCAAGAGACCCAGTACTTC. As protein: CASSSLERQETQYF.

This clonotype occurred many times. The V gene is TRBV7-9, the J gene TRBJ2-5; tentatively, D is TRBD1 (6 bases). V lost 5 bases and J lost 1, with 11 bases in between. The CDR3 is 14 residues long. Germline assignment: CDR1 SEHNR and CDR2 FQNEAQ (reference sequence). This CDR3 reads CASSPRDIQETQYF. The DNA of the CDR3 is TGTGCCAGCAGCCCCCGGGACATCCAAGAGACCCAGTACTTC.

This chain links TRBV11-3 with TRBJ2-3; D is possibly TRBD1 or TRBD2 (7 bases each). Trimming left V 4 bases short and J 5 bases short, with 13 bases between. The CDR3 has 14 residues. Germline V gives CDR1 SGHNT, CDR2 YENEEA. This chain's CDR3 is CASSSRGGLDTQYF. In DNA form, the CDR3 reads TGTGCCAGCAGCTCCAGGGGGGGGTTAGATACGCAGTATTTT.

This clonotype was seen only a few times. The chain carries TRBV7-9 and TRBJ2-5, with D perhaps TRBD2 (5 bases). The germline V and J ends were trimmed by 5 bases and 1 base, with 11 bases remaining between them. Germline-derived CDR1 and CDR2 are SEHNR and FQNEAQ (reference sequence). The CDR3 extends over 14 amino acids. CDR3 sequence: CASSKAGIQETQYF. The CDR3 coding sequence is TGTGCCAGCAGCAAAGCCGGGATCCAAGAGACCCAGTACTTC.

Of note for this clonotype: Sequence at one end of the junction differs from germline and may be a read error. The V and J genes are TRBV7-2 and TRBJ2-1, with D possibly TRBD2 on 7 matching bases. In germline, CDR1 is SGHTA, CDR2 FQGNSA. This CDR3 region has 16 residues. CDR3 coding DNA: TGTGCCGGCAGCTTAGAAGGCGGGGGACACTACAATGAGCAGTTCTTC. Translated, it gives CAGSLEGGGHYNEQFF.

This chain's CDR3 is CASSEQENEQFF. The CDR3 DNA reads TGTGCCAGCAGTGAACAGGAGAATGAGCAGTTCTTC. The chain carries TRBV6-1 and TRBJ2-1; D uncertain. The length of the CDR3 is 12 residues. Germline CDR1 MNHNS, CDR2 SASEGT. Trimming cost V 2 bases and J 7 bases, with 6 bases left between them.

This clonotype was recorded a few times. This chain connects TRBV7-9 to TRBJ2-1, with 11 positions matching TRBD2. CDR3 length: 17 amino acids. V was clipped by 5 bases and J by 2 bases; unmatched bases: 8. Germline CDR1 is SEHNR and CDR2 is FQNEAQ (reference sequence). Here the CDR3 DNA reads TGTGCCAGCAGCACTTCTAGCGGGGGGCCCCCCTACAATGAGCAGTTCTTC. This encodes CASSTSSGGPPYNEQFF.

This clonotype was recorded at least ten times. This chain connects TRBV7-9 to TRBJ2-1, with D unresolved. V dropped 3 bases and J dropped 3 bases, with 9 bases sitting between them. Germline V gives CDR1 SEHNR, CDR2 FQNEAQ (reference sequence). The CDR3 is 14 amino acids. In nucleotides, the CDR3 is TGTGCCAGCAGCTTGGGTGGGGACTACAATGAGCAGTTCTTC. Protein sequence: CASSLGGDYNEQFF.

This clonotype was counted many times. The J gene is TRBJ2-7, the V gene TRBV7-9, with D hard to call. This CDR3 is 12 amino acids long. CDR1 and CDR2 (germline): SEHNR, FQNEAQ (reference sequence). V lost 3 bases, J lost 3 bases, and 6 bases lay in between. CDR3 DNA sequence: TGTGCCAGCAGCTTCAGCTACTACGAGCAGTACTTC. Amino acid sequence: CASSFSYYEQYF.

This clonotype was seen only once. The CDR3 is CSARGGGLQPQHF. The CDR3 coding sequence is TGCAGTGCTAGAGGGGGCGGCTTGCAGCCCCAGCATTTT. V and J are TRBV20-1 and TRBJ1-5, with a possible D match to TRBD1 (5 bases). The CDR3 length is 13 residues. With 1 base removed from V and 7 bases from J, the gap between germline ends came to 11 bases. Germline CDR1 and CDR2: DFQATT and SNEGSKA (reference sequence).

This CDR3 is CASSQSGKNTEAFF. For the CDR3, the DNA is TGTGCCAGCAGCCAAAGTGGGAAGAACACTGAAGCTTTCTTT. V usage is TRBV9 and J usage is TRBJ1-1; no reliable D call. Per germline, CDR1 SGDLS and CDR2 YYNGEE. With 4 bases removed from V and 1 base from J, the gap between germline ends came to 11 bases. CDR3 length: 14 residues.

This clonotype was found many times. The chain recombines TRBV7-9 with TRBJ2-5; D is unresolved. The germline CDR1 and CDR2 sequences are SEHNR and FQNEAQ (reference sequence). V shed 5 bases and J shed 3 bases, with 10 bases lying between them. The CDR3 loop spans 13 amino acids. The CDR3 here is CASSTRQEETQYF. The CDR3 DNA reads TGTGCCAGCAGCACAAGACAAGAAGAGACCCAGTACTTC. The whole variable domain, remainder taken from reference TRBV7-9 and TRBJ2-5, is DTGVSQNPRHKITKRGQNVTFRCDPISEHNRLYWYRQTLGQGPEFLTYFQNEAQLEKSRLLSDRFSAERPKGSFSTLEIQRTEQGDSAMYLCASSTRQEETQYFGPGTRLLVL.

This clonotype was seen repeatedly, ten times or more. The chain joins TRBV6-6 to TRBJ2-1; the D gene is possibly TRBD2 (6 bases). The CDR3 is 17 amino acids. V shed 1 base and J shed 0 bases, with 13 bases lying between them. Germline CDR1 MNHNY, CDR2 SVGAGI (reference sequence). The CDR3 reads CASSYLLRGISYNEQFF. The DNA for the CDR3 is TGTGCCAGCAGTTACTTGTTGCGGGGCATCTCCTACAATGAGCAGTTCTTC.

In its sample, this clonotype was seen a few times. The chain couples TRBV5-1 to TRBJ2-7; 9 bases are a match to TRBD1. Germline V gives CDR1 SGHRS, CDR2 YFSETQ. The CDR3 is made up of 15 amino acids. With 0 bases clipped from V and 3 bases from J, the junction kept 4 bases outside the gene matches. CDR3 protein: CASSLGGQGSYEQYF. CDR3 bases: TGCGCCAGCAGCTTGGGGGGACAGGGAAGCTACGAGCAGTACTTC.

In its sample, this clonotype was seen many times. The chain combines TRBV5-4 with TRBJ2-1, with 7 bases lining up with TRBD2. The CDR3 consists of 15 residues. V was pared by 2 bases and J by 0 bases, with 2 bases of the junction left unmatched. Germline V gene lookup returns CDR1 SGHNT and CDR2 YYREEE (reference sequence). The CDR3, as DNA: TGTGCCAGCAGCTTAACGGGGGGCTCCTACAATGAGCAGTTCTTC. It yields the protein CASSLTGGSYNEQFF.

This clonotype was seen repeatedly, ten times or more. The chain is built from TRBV7-2 and TRBJ2-7; 7 bases line up with TRBD2. The V gene's germline CDR1 is SGHTA and CDR2 FQGNSA. V gave up 2 bases and J gave up 2 bases; unmatched junction bases: 9. The CDR3 length is 16 residues. The DNA for the CDR3 is TGTGCCAGCAGCTTACAAGCCAGCGGGGCACCCTACGAGCAGTACTTC. Its translation: CASSLQASGAPYEQYF.

V gene TRBV5-1 combines with J gene TRBJ1-1; D is perhaps TRBD1 (6 bases). Trimming removed 3 bases from V and 1 base from J, with 10 bases in between. The CDR3 totals 14 residues. Germline CDR1 is SGHRS and CDR2 is YFSETQ. DNA of the CDR3: TGCGCCAGCAGCTCCGGACAGTCGAACACTGAAGCTTTCTTT. Encoded protein: CASSSGQSNTEAFF.

This clonotype came up many times. V is TRBV7-6 and J is TRBJ2-4; 9 bases match TRBD1. This CDR3 is 16 amino acids long. Germline CDR1 SGHVS, CDR2 FNYEAQ. V was pared by 5 bases and J by 0 bases, with 5 bases of the junction left unmatched. CDR3 bases: TGTGCCAGCAGCCCGGGACAGGGATTAGCCAAAAACATTCAGTACTTC. It encodes CASSPGQGLAKNIQYF.

This chain joins TRBV2 and TRBJ2-2, with D unresolved. V was cut by 3 bases and J by 0 bases, with 11 bases left in between. Looked up from germline, CDR1 is SNHLY and CDR2 is FYNNEI. The CDR3 has 16 amino acids. As DNA, the CDR3 is TGTGCCAGCAGTGACCCCAGCGCGTCGAACACCGGGGAGCTGTTTTTT. Translation gives CASSDPSASNTGELFF.

This rearrangement joins TRBV12-3 or TRBV12-4 to TRBJ2-6; no firm D call. CDR3 size: 11 residues. V lost 11 bases to trimming and J lost 4 bases, with 6 bases between them. Here the CDR3 DNA reads TGTGCCGCCTCCGGGGCCAACGTCCTGACTTTC. Translation: CAASGANVLTF.

This clonotype has only a few counts. V and J are TRBV2 and TRBJ2-7; 9 nucleotides line up with TRBD1. Trimming at V came to 8 bases and at J to 4 bases, leaving 9 bases not matched to a gene. CDR1 is SNHLY, CDR2 FYNNEI, per germline. The CDR3 contains 14 residues. The CDR3 bases are TGTGCCAGCGCTTGGACAGGGGATATATACGAGCAGTACTTC. Translation: CASAWTGDIYEQYF.

The V gene is TRBV20-1, the J gene TRBJ2-4, with 12 bases matching TRBD1. Per germline, CDR1 DFQATT and CDR2 SNEGSKA (reference sequence). The CDR3 is 16 residues long. V was pared by 6 bases and J by 7 bases, with 13 bases of the junction left unmatched. The CDR3 region is CSAWGTGGSVGNIQYF. Here the CDR3 DNA reads TGCAGTGCCTGGGGGACAGGGGGCAGCGTAGGGAACATTCAGTACTTC.

The CDR3 coding sequence is TGTGCCAGCAGTCCCAGGGGGGACGAGACCCAGTACTTC. Translation: CASSPRGDETQYF. The V gene is TRBV28, the J gene TRBJ2-5, with D possibly TRBD1 on 7 matching bases. The CDR3 loop spans 13 amino acids. Germline loops: CDR1 MDHEN, CDR2 SYDVKM. V was trimmed by 5 bases and J by 5 bases, leaving 12 bases between them.

V and J are TRBV5-1 and TRBJ2-3; 8 bases map to TRBD2. Looked up from germline, CDR1 is SGHRS and CDR2 is YFSETQ. The CDR3 covers 17 residues. Trimming took 3 bases from V and 6 from J; bases not matched to a gene: 15. The CDR3 is CASSSPEAGGFADTQYF. In DNA, the CDR3 is TGCGCCAGCAGCTCCCCAGAGGCGGGGGGATTCGCGGATACGCAGTATTTT.